The entry that follows covers one T cell receptor beta chain sequence. The CDR3 spans 16 residues. CDR1 is SGHDT and CDR2 is YYEEEE in the germline V gene. Trimming took 4 bases from V and 5 from J, leaving 19 bases between them. The sample belongs to a study of blood T cells in healthy people across ages. The use of a sample-barcoded 5' primer and a J-beta primer mix characterized a second PCR of about 7 to 12 cycles. TCRdb re-called the 5' RACE reads with MiXCR, one entry per CDR3 protein. The sample consists of over a million distinct CDR3 sequences, about 45% of them appearing once. This sequence joins TRBV5-6 and TRBJ2-1; TRBD1 might be the D (6 bases). The sequence was obtained from a woman between 18 and 29 years old in good health. Material for sequencing was blood. The CDR3 here is CASSAEGTFTHNEQFF. CDR3 nucleotide sequence: TGTGCCAGCAGCGCCGAGGGGACATTCACGCACAATGAGCAGTTCTTC.